The present T cell receptor (beta chain) was sequenced within a study of CD8+ T cells in alopecia areata. The CDR3 loop spans 17 amino acids. CDR1 SGHDT and CDR2 YYEEEE come from the germline V gene. Trimming removed 2 bases at V and 0 bases at J, with 12 bases between. Reverse transcription of extracted RNA yielded cDNA, which provided the sequencing template. Some clones are missing from TCRdb's copy, which holds only in-frame ones; the method was immunoSEQ multiplex PCR. The sample includes 90,000 to 150,000 clones, over 60% seen only once; the top ten take roughly 3.1%. V and J are TRBV5-6 and TRBJ1-6, with D unresolved. The TCR comes from a human donor in good health. Sequenced: CD4+ T cells sorted from blood. The CDR3, as DNA: TGTGCCAGCAGCTTCGGGCAGGAGATCTCCTATAATTCACCCCTCCACTTT. Its translation: CASSFGQEISYNSPLHF.